A selection of T cell receptor beta chains follows, all from one sample in a study of beta chain features in type 1 diabetes. TCRdb's table, derived via immunoSEQ multiplex PCR, lists solely in-frame clones and lacks some. The sample records 640,000 or so clones, over 11% being singletons. What was sequenced was naive CD4+ T cells from blood. Receptors were obtained from a man in his late teens or twenties with type 1 diabetes. CDR3s include the opening cysteine and the closing phenylalanine or tryptophan. The D gene is left open where the match is weak. Rows give clone size only sometimes, using once, few, many, or a class for an expanded clone.

TRBJ2-5,TRBD2,few,TRBV4-3,CASSQVASGGALQETQYF,TGCGCCAGCAGCCAAGTGGCTAGCGGGGGGGCCCTTCAAGAGACCCAGTACTTC
TRBJ2-5,NA,few,TRBV30,CAWSVFQGSETQYF,TGTGCCTGGAGTGTATTTCAGGGGTCTGAGACCCAGTACTTC
TRBJ2-4,TRBD2,few,TRBV7-9,CASSASGSAKNIQYF,TGTGCCAGCAGCGCGAGCGGGAGTGCCAAAAACATTCAGTACTTC
TRBJ2-5,TRBD1,few,TRBV10-3,CAPPRRTGRETQYF,TGTGCCCCACCCAGGCGGACAGGTCGTGAAACCCAGTACTTC
TRBJ2-7,NA,NA,TRBV5-1,CASRTLGYEQYF,TGCGCCAGCCGAACTTTAGGGTACGAGCAGTACTTC
TRBJ1-1,NA,few,TRBV21-1,CASSPRTRGYTEAFF,TGTGCCAGCAGCCCGCGGACCCGGGGGTACACTGAAGCTTTCTTT
TRBJ2-7,TRBD1,NA,TRBV19,CASSDPGQGDYKQYF,TGTGCCAGTAGTGACCCGGGACAGGGGGACTATAAGCAGTACTTC
TRBJ2-7,NA,NA,TRBV18,CASSPATSGSYEQYF,TGTGCCAGCTCACCAGCGACATCCGGATCTTACGAGCAGTACTTC
TRBJ1-6,TRBD1,NA,TRBV5-4,CASSKGQDSYNSPLHF,TGTGCCAGCAGCAAGGGACAGGACTCCTATAATTCACCCCTCCACTTT
TRBJ1-5,NA,NA,TRBV30,CAWSRGSVQPQHF,TGTGCCTGGAGTAGAGGGTCAGTGCAGCCCCAGCATTTT
TRBJ2-1,NA,NA,TRBV7-2,CASSSLMQEGYNEQFF,TGTGCCAGCAGCTCACTTATGCAAGAGGGCTACAATGAGCAGTTCTTC
TRBJ1-2,TRBD1,few,TRBV29-1,CSVGRGQNYGYTF,TGCAGCGTTGGAAGGGGGCAAAACTATGGCTACACCTTC
TRBJ2-1,NA,NA,TRBV6-4,CASSVGTGEQFF,TGTGCCAGCAGTGTGGGGACCGGTGAGCAGTTCTTC
TRBJ1-6,TRBD1,few,TRBV30,CAWSRGGASPLHF,TGTGCCTGGAGTAGAGGGGGCGCTTCACCCCTCCACTTT
TRBJ2-2,TRBD2,NA,TRBV12-5,CASGPGTSGAGELFF,TGTGCTAGTGGCCCTGGGACTAGCGGAGCCGGGGAGCTGTTTTTT
TRBJ2-3,NA,few,TRBV2,CASSEDGLLGTDTQYF,TGTGCCAGCAGTGAAGATGGACTCCTAGGGACAGATACGCAGTATTTT
TRBJ1-1,NA,NA,TRBV2,CASSEGGTEAFF,TGTGCCAGCAGTGAGGGGGGCACTGAAGCTTTCTTT